This TCR beta chain was obtained from a study of a mutant IDH1 vaccine in newly diagnosed glioma. Overall study context: The study started vaccination 4-6 weeks after radiotherapy alone, or with temozolomide cycles. Treated patients, about 60% male and approximately 38% female, averaged roughly 40 years of age.

Sequencing was performed with immunoSEQ multiplex PCR; in TCRdb, only in-frame clones are kept and a portion is missing. Among more than 30,000 clones listed, over 75% were seen once. The CDR3 length is 19 residues. Sample time point: week 47, end of study. One vaccine dose held 300 ug of mutant IDH1 20-mer peptide and came with topical imiquimod. Points from the study as a whole: Among top peripheral T cell clonotypes, changes seemed unrelated to pseudoprogression. Among patients, roughly 94% showed immune responses induced by the vaccine.

A word on this clone: Its antigen remains unknown.

Sequencing was performed on PBMCs, taken from a glioma patient whose treatment included an IDH1 peptide vaccine. This chain uses TRBV21-1 with TRBJ1-1. TRBV21-1 is marked as a pseudogene. The sequence was obtained from a woman between 40 and 50 years old with glioma. CDR3 coding DNA: TGTGCCAGCAGCAAAGAATATGGGAACAGAAAAAATGGGAACACTGAAGCTTTCTTT. Protein sequence: CASSKEYGNRKNGNTEAFF.